One and the same sample provided the 6 T cell receptor beta chains below, sequenced in a study of response to subunit inactivated influenza vaccine. TCRdb reanalysed the RT-PCR reads using MiXCR and keeps one entry per CDR3 protein. The data contain more than 700,000 distinct CDR3 sequences, approximately 21% of them singletons. The specimen comprised PBMCs from blood, sampled 4 to 6 days after vaccination. These receptors were obtained from a man aged 50-59 years who received an inactivated influenza vaccine.

The gene calls are TRBV20-1 and TRBJ2-5; TRBD2 agrees at 11 bases. V lost 2 bases and J lost 5; bases outside the gene matches: 10. This CDR3 comprises 16 residues. In germline, CDR1 is DFQATT, CDR2 SNEGSKA (reference sequence). The CDR3 is CSARTSGRTPGETQYF. The CDR3 DNA sequence: TGCAGTGCTAGAACTAGCGGGAGAACCCCAGGGGAGACCCAGTACTTC.

This clonotype was seen more than once but under ten times. The chain joins TRBV30 to TRBJ2-2; the D gene is possibly TRBD2 (7 bases). V was shortened by 4 bases and J by 4 bases, with 16 bases between the two germline ends. Germline values: CDR1 GTSNPN, CDR2 SVGIG (reference sequence). The CDR3 has 15 residues. DNA for the CDR3: TGTGCCTGGAACCGGCTAAGGGGGGGCACCGGGGAGCTGTTTTTT. It translates to CAWNRLRGGTGELFF.

The chain joins TRBV7-2 to TRBJ2-3; 7 nucleotides agree with TRBD2. V shed 1 base, J shed 10 bases, and the junction held 14 bases outside the gene matches. There are 16 residues in the CDR3. CDR1 and CDR2 (germline): SGHTA, FQGNSA. CDR3 bases: TGTGCCAGCAGCTTAGGAGGGAGGCGGGAGATGATCGCGCAGTATTTT. Translation gives CASSLGGRREMIAQYF.

A single count supports this clonotype. A read error is possible here, since a much larger clone lies one base away. The chain joins TRBV12-3 or TRBV12-4 to TRBJ2-1; TRBD2 agrees at 11 bases. The CDR3 consists of 18 residues. For the CDR3, the DNA is TGTGCCATCAGTTCCCCCTTAAAAACTAGCGGGAGCTACAATGAGCAGTTCTTC. Translating gives CAISSPLKTSGSYNEQFF.

The chain joins TRBV7-2 to TRBJ2-7, with 7 bases that match TRBD1. V shed 4 bases, J shed 6 bases, and the junction held 9 bases outside the gene matches. CDR1 SGHTA and CDR2 FQGNSA come from the germline V gene. CDR3 size: 14 residues. The DNA for the CDR3 is TGTGCCAGCAGCTCCCAACACGCAGGGGGCGAGCAGTACTTC. Translated: CASSSQHAGGEQYF.

This chain connects TRBV20-1 to TRBJ2-3, with D hard to call. V was clipped by 7 bases and J by 5 bases, with 10 bases between them. This CDR3 has 11 residues. Germline loops: CDR1 DFQATT, CDR2 SNEGSKA (reference sequence). DNA of the CDR3: TGCAGTGGTCCCCAGCGAGATACGCAGTATTTT. This gives the protein CSGPQRDTQYF.